This TCR beta chain emerged from a study of CD8 T cells in Susac syndrome. CDR3 length: 17 residues. Germline V gene sequence: CDR1 MDHEN, CDR2 SYDVKM. Between the trimmed V and J ends, which lost 3 bases and 0 bases, there was a span of 15 bases. Random-hexamer reverse transcription was applied to about 0.5 to 1 ug RNA. TCR beta CDR3 was amplified by immunoSEQ covering 54 Vbeta and 13 Jbeta. TCRdb itself ran the immunoSEQ multiplex PCR reads through MiXCR, one entry per CDR3 protein. Among approximately 53,000 distinct CDR3 sequences listed, 93% were seen once. From blood CD8+ and CD4+ T cells, TCR beta sequences were generated. Treatment-naive patients with stable or active relapsing-remitting disease served as multiple sclerosis controls. It was negative isolation that provided the CD8+ and CD4+ T cells, whereas TEMRA cells were enriched by FACS.

The material sequenced was CD8+ T cells from PBMCs. The sequence was obtained from a human donor with multiple sclerosis. This rearrangement joins TRBV28 to TRBJ1-3; D is uncertain. The CDR3 spells CASSFLGVVYSGNTIYF. CDR3 DNA sequence: TGTGCCAGCAGTTTTCTAGGCGTCGTATACTCTGGAAACACCATATATTTT.